The 18 T cell receptor beta chains listed next were all sequenced from one sample in a study of graft-versus-host responses after intestinal transplantation. Profiling relied on immunoSEQ multiplex PCR, and the TCRdb table lists in-frame clones only, not all of them. Among under 50,000 clones listed, 85% to 90% were seen once. The input for sequencing was PBMCs, taken just under 270 days after transplant. The receptors come from a human patient who received an intestinal transplant, so some T cells may come from the graft donor.

This chain links TRBV28 with TRBJ2-1; possible D gene TRBD2, 5 bases. V was shortened by 2 bases and J by 3 bases, with 11 bases between the two germline ends. Germline CDR1 MDHEN, CDR2 SYDVKM. This CDR3 is built from 15 residues. CDR3 amino acids: CASSLAGKDYNEQFF. CDR3 bases: TGTGCCAGCAGTTTAGCCGGGAAAGACTACAATGAGCAGTTCTTC.

Only one count was recorded for this clone. The chain is built from TRBV7-2 and TRBJ2-1, with D hard to call. Deletions cut 11 bases from V and 5 bases from J, with 16 bases between. Looked up from germline, CDR1 is SGHTA and CDR2 is FQGNSA. The CDR3 length is 13 residues. The DNA for the CDR3 is TGTGCCGGAACTCCGTACTTAAACAATGAGCAGTTCTTC. The encoded protein is CAGTPYLNNEQFF. The full variable domain, in which reference TRBV7-2 and TRBJ2-1 provide the parts outside the CDR3, is GAGVSQSPSNKVTEKGKDVELRCDPISGHTALYWYRQSLGQGLEFLIYFQGNSAPDKSGLPSDRFSAERTGGSVSTLTIQRTQQEDSAVYLCAGTPYLNNEQFFGPGTRLTVL.

The rearrangement joins TRBV19 to TRBJ2-7, with D perhaps matching TRBD1 (6 bases). The CDR3 is 14 residues long. CDR1 and CDR2 from the germline V gene are LNHDA and SQIVND (reference sequence). Deletions cut 7 bases from V and 0 bases from J, with 13 bases between. The CDR3 protein is CASTTRDNSYEQYF. The CDR3 DNA is TGTGCCAGTACGACCCGGGACAACTCCTACGAGCAGTACTTC.

This clone was detected only once. The gene calls are TRBV7-2 and TRBJ2-1; TRBD2 matches 10 bases. Germline lookup yields CDR1 SGHTA and CDR2 FQGNSA. Germline trimming cut 1 base from V and 4 bases from J; bases unmatched to any gene: 1. This CDR3 is built from 15 residues. The CDR3 region is CASSLVAGGYNEQFF. Here the CDR3 DNA reads TGTGCCAGCAGCTTAGTAGCGGGGGGATACAATGAGCAGTTCTTC. The full variable domain, completed using reference TRBV7-2 and TRBJ2-1, is GAGVSQSPSNKVTEKGKDVELRCDPISGHTALYWYRQSLGQGLEFLIYFQGNSAPDKSGLPSDRFSAERTGGSVSTLTIQRTQQEDSAVYLCASSLVAGGYNEQFFGPGTRLTVL.

This clone was detected once. The gene calls are TRBV6-5 and TRBJ2-1; 12 bases map to TRBD2. This CDR3 region has 15 residues. Germline-derived CDR1 and CDR2 are MNHEY and SVGAGI. V trimming: 6 bases; J trimming: 6 bases; junction bases outside the gene matches: 6. CDR3 nucleotide sequence: TGTGCCAGCAGGCCCGCTAGCGGGGGGGCCAATGAGCAGTTCTTC. Amino acid sequence: CASRPASGGANEQFF.

This clone was observed a few times. The V gene is TRBV5-1, the J gene TRBJ1-1, with 7 positions matching TRBD1. J gave up 6 bases and V 4 bases, and 9 bases lay outside the gene matches. The CDR3 runs 14 residues. Looked up from germline, CDR1 is SGHRS and CDR2 is YFSETQ. The CDR3 DNA reads as TGCGCCAGCAGCCGAGACAGGGTCTTATCTGAAGCTTTCTTT. Its translation is CASSRDRVLSEAFF.

The chain couples TRBV6-5 to TRBJ2-7; no clear D gene. The CDR3 has 15 amino acids. Trimming took off 7 bases at V and 6 bases at J, with 22 bases between the two ends. From germline, CDR1 is MNHEY and CDR2 SVGAGI. CDR3 coding DNA: TGTGCCAGCATCCCCTCGACCTTGGAGCTTCGCGAGCAGTACTTC. It translates to CASIPSTLELREQYF.

The rearrangement links TRBV18 to TRBJ1-1; 9 bases agree with TRBD1. This CDR3 has 14 residues. CDR1 and CDR2 (germline): KGHSH, LQKENI. The junction had 4 bases not matched to a gene; V was cut back by 3 bases and J by 5 bases. The CDR3 sequence is CASSPRTGVTEAFF. For the CDR3, the DNA is TGTGCCAGCTCACCTCGGACAGGGGTAACTGAAGCTTTCTTT.

The chain employs TRBV14 and TRBJ2-5, with 9 nucleotides matching TRBD2. The CDR3 extends over 14 amino acids. Germline-derived CDR1 and CDR2 are SGHDN and FVKESK. V shed 1 base and J 6 bases; nucleotides not matched to a gene: 3. CDR3 sequence: CASSQALAGKTQYF. CDR3 DNA: TGTGCCAGCAGCCAAGCCCTAGCGGGGAAGACCCAGTACTTC.

Only one count was recorded for this clone. The rearrangement links TRBV11-2 to TRBJ2-3, with 11 positions matching TRBD2. The CDR3 is made up of 16 amino acids. The V segment lost 1 base and the J segment 1 base; nucleotides outside the gene matches: 1. Looked up from germline, CDR1 is SGHAT and CDR2 is FQNNGV. The CDR3 sequence: CASSLGSGGGTDTQYF. The CDR3 nucleotides read TGTGCCAGCAGCTTAGGTAGCGGGGGGGGCACAGATACGCAGTATTTT. The whole variable domain, filled in from reference TRBV11-2 and TRBJ2-3, reads EAGVAQSPRYKIIEKRQSVAFWCNPISGHATLYWYQQILGQGPKLLIQFQNNGVVDDSQLPKDRFSAERLKGVDSTLKIQPAKLEDSAVYLCASSLGSGGGTDTQYFGPGTRLTVL.

CDR3 nucleotides: TGCAGCGTCGCACCGGGACAGGGTATCGCCGAGCAGTACTTC. Translating gives CSVAPGQGIAEQYF. V and J are TRBV29-1 and TRBJ2-7, with 9 bases fitting TRBD1. The CDR3 extends over 14 amino acids. V shed 6 bases and J 6 bases; nucleotides not matched to a gene: 12. Germline V gene sequence: CDR1 SQVTM, CDR2 ANQGSEA.

The chain is built from TRBV30 and TRBJ2-3, with 7 nucleotides matching TRBD2. The ends lost 0 bases at V and 4 bases at J; junction bases unmatched: 4. The CDR3 sequence is 14 residues long. Germline V gene data show CDR1 as GTSNPN and CDR2 as SVGIG (reference sequence). CDR3 protein: CAWSVGSGADTQYF. In nucleotides, the CDR3 is TGTGCCTGGAGTGTAGGAAGCGGGGCAGATACGCAGTATTTT.

This clone was counted a few times. The genes are TRBV5-4 and TRBJ2-6; D unresolved. V dropped 0 bases and J dropped 0 bases, with 4 bases sitting between them. This CDR3 contains 15 residues. The germline CDR1 and CDR2 sequences are SGHNT and YYREEE (reference sequence). The DNA of the CDR3 is TGTGCCAGCAGCTTGGGAGACTCTGGGGCCAACGTCCTGACTTTC. It codes for CASSLGDSGANVLTF.

The genes are TRBV7-2 and TRBJ2-7; 8 positions match TRBD2. This CDR3 has 15 amino acids. J lost 3 bases, V lost 3 bases, and 7 bases had no gene match. In germline, CDR1 is SGHTA, CDR2 FQGNSA. In nucleotides, the CDR3 is TGTGCCAGCAGCTTGAGGGCGGGGGGAGTCTACGAGCAGTACTTC. Protein sequence: CASSLRAGGVYEQYF.

The V call is TRBV14, the J call TRBJ1-2, with 9 bases aligning to TRBD1. The CDR3 length is 16 residues. CDR1 and CDR2 (germline): SGHDN, FVKESK. Trimming took 4 bases from V and 6 from J; bases not matched to a gene: 12. CDR3 DNA: TGTGCCAGCAGCCCCCCTGGGGGACAGGGATGGGATGGCTACACCTTC. Translation: CASSPPGGQGWDGYTF.

V gene TRBV27 combines with J gene TRBJ1-1, with D possibly TRBD1 on 6 matching bases. Per germline, CDR1 MNHEY and CDR2 SMNVEV (reference sequence). This CDR3 is built from 15 residues. The V end lost 6 bases, the J end lost 6 bases, and 20 bases lay between the germline ends. Here the CDR3 DNA reads TGTGCCAGCAGGAACTTTGGTGGGGGCATTGCTGAAGCTTTCTTT. Translated: CASRNFGGGIAEAFF.

The rearrangement joins TRBV29-1 to TRBJ2-1; TRBD1 agrees at 8 bases. The CDR3 contains 15 residues. CDR1 and CDR2 (germline): SQVTM, ANQGSEA. The J segment lost 2 bases and the V segment lost 6 bases, leaving 9 bases of the junction unmatched. CDR3 region: CSVLGTGETYNEQFF. The CDR3 coding sequence is TGCAGCGTCTTAGGGACAGGAGAAACCTACAATGAGCAGTTCTTC.

V gene TRBV5-4 combines with J gene TRBJ2-5; possible D gene TRBD1, 7 bases. This CDR3 has 16 amino acids. Trimming took 4 bases from V and 2 from J, leaving 18 bases between them. The V gene's germline CDR1 is SGHNT and CDR2 YYREEE (reference sequence). The CDR3: CASSQEGARGQETQYF. The CDR3 DNA reads as TGTGCCAGCAGCCAAGAGGGGGCGCGGGGACAAGAGACCCAGTACTTC.